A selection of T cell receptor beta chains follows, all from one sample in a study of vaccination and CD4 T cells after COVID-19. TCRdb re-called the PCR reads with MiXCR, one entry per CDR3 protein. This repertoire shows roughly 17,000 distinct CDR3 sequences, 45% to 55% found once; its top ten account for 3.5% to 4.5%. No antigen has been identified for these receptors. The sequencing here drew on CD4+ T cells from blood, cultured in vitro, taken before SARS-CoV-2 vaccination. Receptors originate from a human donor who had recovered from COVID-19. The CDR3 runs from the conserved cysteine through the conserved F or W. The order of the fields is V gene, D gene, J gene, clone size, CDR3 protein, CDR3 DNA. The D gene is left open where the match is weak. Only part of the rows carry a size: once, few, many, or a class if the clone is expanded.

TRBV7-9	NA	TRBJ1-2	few	CASSLARVPYGYTF	TGTGCCAGCAGCTTAGCCAGGGTACCCTATGGCTACACCTTC
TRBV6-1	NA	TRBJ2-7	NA	CASSPGGYEQYF	TGTGCCAGCAGTCCCGGGGGCTACGAGCAGTACTTC
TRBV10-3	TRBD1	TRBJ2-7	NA	CAISVRGQSYEQYF	TGTGCCATCAGTGTCAGGGGGCAGTCCTACGAGCAGTACTTC
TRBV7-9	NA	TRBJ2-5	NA	CASSLERTFGYQETQYF	TGTGCCAGCAGCTTAGAAAGGACATTTGGTTACCAAGAGACCCAGTACTTC
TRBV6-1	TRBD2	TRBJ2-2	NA	CASRRLAGGRTGELFF	TGTGCCAGCAGAAGACTAGCGGGGGGGCGTACCGGGGAGCTGTTTTTT
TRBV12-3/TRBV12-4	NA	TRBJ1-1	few	CASSLPRGNTEAFF	TGTGCCAGCAGTCTCCCCAGGGGGAACACTGAAGCTTTCTTT
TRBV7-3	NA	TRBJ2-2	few	CASSLFPRNPGLQNTGELFF	TGTGCCAGCAGCTTATTCCCTCGAAATCCGGGACTTCAGAACACCGGGGAGCTGTTTTTT
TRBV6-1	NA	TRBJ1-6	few	CASSGKTSGASSPLHF	TGTGCCAGCAGTGGAAAGACCTCAGGGGCTAGTTCACCCCTCCACTTT
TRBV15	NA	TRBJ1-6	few	CATSPRPRSYNSPLHF	TGTGCCACCAGCCCCCGACCTCGCTCCTATAATTCACCCCTCCACTTT
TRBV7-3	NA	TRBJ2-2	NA	CASSAIGGITGELFF	TGTGCCAGCAGCGCTATCGGAGGGATCACCGGGGAGCTGTTTTTT
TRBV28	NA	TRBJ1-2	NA	CASSFGGTRYGYTF	TGTGCCAGCAGTTTCGGTGGGACACGGTATGGCTACACCTTC
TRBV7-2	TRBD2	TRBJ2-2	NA	CASSFLSGVNTGELFF	TGTGCCAGCAGCTTTCTCAGCGGGGTGAACACCGGGGAGCTGTTTTTT
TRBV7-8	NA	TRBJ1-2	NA	CASSLNHGGYTF	TGTGCCAGCAGCTTAAACCACGGCGGCTACACCTTC
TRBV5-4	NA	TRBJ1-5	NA	CASSLEGAQPQHF	TGTGCCAGCAGCTTGGAGGGAGCTCAGCCCCAGCATTTT
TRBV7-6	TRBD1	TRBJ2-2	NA	CASSLAGTANTGELFF	TGTGCCAGCAGCTTAGCCGGGACAGCGAACACCGGGGAGCTGTTTTTT
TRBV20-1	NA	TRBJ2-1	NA	CSARDRLVGNEQFF	TGCAGTGCTAGAGATCGCCTAGTAGGTAATGAGCAGTTCTTC
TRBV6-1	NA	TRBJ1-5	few	CASSVESYQPQHF	TGTGCCAGCAGCGTCGAGAGTTATCAGCCCCAGCATTTT
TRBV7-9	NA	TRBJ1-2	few	CASSSSGYGYTF	TGTGCCAGCAGCTCGAGTGGATATGGCTACACCTTC
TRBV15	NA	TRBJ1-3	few	CATSPNLGHQSSGNTIYF	TGTGCCACCAGCCCTAACCTGGGACACCAGAGCTCTGGAAACACCATATATTTT
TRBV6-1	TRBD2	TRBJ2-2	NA	CASSPQWREDNTGELFF	TGTGCCAGCAGCCCACAATGGCGGGAGGACAACACCGGGGAGCTGTTTTTT
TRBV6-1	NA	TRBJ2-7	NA	CASSGTATYEQYF	TGTGCCAGCAGTGGGACAGCTACCTACGAGCAGTACTTC
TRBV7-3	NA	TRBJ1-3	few	CASSLDAGSGNTIYF	TGTGCCAGCAGCTTAGATGCGGGGTCTGGAAACACCATATATTTT
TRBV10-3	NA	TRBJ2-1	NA	CAAGQTGSSYNEQFF	TGTGCCGCGGGGCAGACAGGGTCATCCTACAATGAGCAGTTCTTC
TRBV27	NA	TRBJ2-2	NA	CASSSPGKNTGELFF	TGTGCCAGCAGTTCCCCCGGAAAAAACACCGGGGAGCTGTTTTTT
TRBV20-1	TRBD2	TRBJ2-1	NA	CSARKLRTSGRYNEQFF	TGCAGTGCTAGGAAGTTGAGGACTAGCGGGAGGTACAATGAGCAGTTCTTC
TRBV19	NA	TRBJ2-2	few	CASSLMGVNTGELFF	TGTGCCAGTAGTCTTATGGGGGTGAACACCGGGGAGCTGTTTTTT
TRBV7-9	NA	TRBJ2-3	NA	CASTEGVVDTQYF	TGTGCCAGCACCGAGGGGGTGGTAGATACGCAGTATTTT
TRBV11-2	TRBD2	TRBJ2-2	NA	CASSLFGLADTGELFF	TGTGCCAGCAGCTTATTCGGACTAGCGGACACCGGGGAGCTGTTTTTT
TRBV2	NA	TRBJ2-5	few	CASTLGRSRQETQYF	TGTGCCAGCACCCTCGGACGGTCGAGACAAGAGACCCAGTACTTC
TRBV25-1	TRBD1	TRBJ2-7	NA	CASRRSGTGGEQYF	TGTGCCAGCAGACGATCTGGGACAGGAGGCGAGCAGTACTTC
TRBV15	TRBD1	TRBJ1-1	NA	CATSRAGGYTEAFF	TGTGCCACCAGCAGAGCAGGGGGGTACACTGAAGCTTTCTTT
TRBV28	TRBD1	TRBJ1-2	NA	CASSSGQGVVGYGYTF	TGTGCCAGCAGTTCCGGACAGGGGGTGGTTGGCTATGGCTACACCTTC
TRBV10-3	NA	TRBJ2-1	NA	CAISEGYNEQFF	TGTGCCATCAGTGAGGGATACAATGAGCAGTTCTTC
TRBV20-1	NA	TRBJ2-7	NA	CSASGTGYEQYF	TGCAGTGCTAGCGGGACGGGCTACGAGCAGTACTTC
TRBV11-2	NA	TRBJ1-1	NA	CASSLAQAARAFF	TGTGCCAGCAGCTTAGCCCAGGCGGCTCGGGCTTTCTTT
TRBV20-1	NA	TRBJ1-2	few	CSAWGTANYGYTF	TGCAGTGCTTGGGGGACTGCTAACTATGGCTACACCTTC
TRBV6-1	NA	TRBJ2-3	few	CASKRDGGQGTDTQYF	TGTGCCAGCAAACGGGACGGAGGGCAGGGGACAGATACGCAGTATTTT
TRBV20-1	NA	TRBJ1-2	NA	CSATPRGGYTF	TGCAGTGCTACTCCTCGCGGTGGCTACACCTTC
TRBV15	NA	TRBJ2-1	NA	CATSRGAGDRDEQFF	TGTGCCACCAGCAGGGGGGCGGGAGACCGGGATGAGCAGTTCTTC
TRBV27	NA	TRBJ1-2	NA	CASSGIGQGASNYGYTF	TGTGCCAGCAGTGGAATAGGACAAGGAGCTTCTAACTATGGCTACACCTTC
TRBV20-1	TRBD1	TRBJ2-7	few	CSAITGTGMYEQYF	TGCAGTGCTATCACCGGGACAGGGATGTACGAGCAGTACTTC
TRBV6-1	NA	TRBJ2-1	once	CASSSAGNEQFF	TGTGCCAGCAGCTCGGCGGGCAATGAGCAGTTCTTC